This TCR beta chain was retrieved from a study of T cells in Graves' hyperthyroidism and ophthalmopathy. This clonotype has at least ten counts. The CDR3 regions of TCR beta were amplified from RNA transcripts. A set of HTBI primers served as the primers for a first-round RT-PCR of the TCR CDR3. TCRdb processed the multiplex PCR reads anew with MiXCR; each CDR3 protein has one entry. The sample includes roughly 720,000 distinct CDR3 sequences, roughly 17% seen only once; the top ten take about a sixth. CDR1 is SGHAT and CDR2 is FQNNGV in the germline V gene. The germline V and J ends were trimmed by 0 bases and 4 bases, with 22 bases remaining between them. The CDR3 is 19 residues long.

This chain joins TRBV11-2 and TRBJ2-1; D is perhaps TRBD2 (7 bases). This TCR was recovered from a man in his fifties with Graves' hyperthyroidism. The sample comprised blood. The CDR3 sequence: CASSLDGGAVGGLYNEQFF. The CDR3 bases are TGTGCCAGCAGCTTAGATGGGGGAGCCGTGGGGGGGCTGTACAATGAGCAGTTCTTC. Full variable domain (outside the CDR3, taken from reference TRBV11-2 and TRBJ2-1): EAGVAQSPRYKIIEKRQSVAFWCNPISGHATLYWYQQILGQGPKLLIQFQNNGVVDDSQLPKDRFSAERLKGVDSTLKIQPAKLEDSAVYLCASSLDGGAVGGLYNEQFFGPGTRLTVL.